The rows below give T cell receptor beta chains drawn from one sample of a study of blood T cell repertoires in COVID-19. Method: immunoSEQ multiplex PCR; TCRdb's copy keeps in-frame clones and lacks some. The sample has 140,000 to 150,000 clones; 65% to 90% are singletons. The sequenced sample consisted of peripheral blood. The receptors were sampled from a man aged 60 to 69 with active or convalescent COVID-19. Both conserved end residues are part of each CDR3. A D gene is named only where the DNA matches it firmly. Only some rows state a clone size, as once, few, many or a class for expanded clones.

CASSLGDISTDTQYF	TGTGCCAGCAGCTTAGGGGACATAAGCACAGATACGCAGTATTTT	NA	NA	TRBV11-3	TRBJ2-3
CASSLAQVPYEQYF	TGCGCCAGCAGCTTGGCGCAGGTACCCTACGAGCAGTACTTC	NA	NA	TRBV5-1	TRBJ2-7
CASSQDGLAGFSYEQYF	TGCGCCAGCAGCCAAGATGGGCTAGCGGGTTTTTCCTACGAGCAGTACTTC	TRBD2	NA	TRBV4-1	TRBJ2-7
CAWKAVTNTEAFF	TGTGCCTGGAAGGCGGTAACGAACACTGAAGCTTTCTTT	NA	NA	TRBV30	TRBJ1-1
CASSLDLSSYNEQFF	TGTGCTAGCAGCTTAGACCTGAGCTCCTACAATGAGCAGTTCTTC	NA	NA	TRBV7-7	TRBJ2-1
CASSFAFSPIEHNYGYTF	TGCGCCAGCAGCTTTGCATTCTCCCCAATAGAGCATAACTATGGCTACACCTTC	NA	NA	TRBV5-1	TRBJ1-2
CASSSRQGSGVKQYF	TGTGCCAGCAGCTCCCGACAGGGCTCTGGTGTAAAGCAGTACTTC	TRBD1	NA	TRBV7-2	TRBJ2-7
CASSYFGGSSGNTIYF	TGTGCCAGCAGTTACTTTGGCGGGAGCTCTGGAAACACCATATATTTT	NA	NA	TRBV6-2/TRBV6-3	TRBJ1-3
CASSVSARGGETQYF	TGTGCCAGCAGCGTTTCGGCCCGGGGTGGAGAGACCCAGTACTTC	NA	NA	TRBV11-3	TRBJ2-5
CASKRTGAEKLFF	TGTGCCAGCAAGCGGACAGGTGCGGAAAAACTGTTTTTT	TRBD1	NA	TRBV27	TRBJ1-4
CASTSGDTQYF	TGTGCCAGCACTTCGGGAGATACGCAGTATTTT	NA	NA	TRBV6-4	TRBJ2-3
CASSFGDRELLGYTF	TGCGCCAGCAGCTTTGGGGACCGGGAGCTCCTTGGCTACACCTTC	NA	NA	TRBV5-1	TRBJ1-2
CSANAGVVEFF	TGCAGTGCTAACGCGGGAGTAGTGGAGTTCTTC	TRBD2	NA	TRBV20-1	TRBJ2-1
CASSLWANVDTEAFF	TGTGCCAGCAGTTTATGGGCTAATGTGGACACTGAAGCTTTCTTT	NA	NA	TRBV27	TRBJ1-1
CASSPSGGGLRGYTF	TGTGCCAGCAGCCCGTCGGGGGGTGGATTGCGTGGCTACACCTTC	NA	NA	TRBV11-3	TRBJ1-2
CASSLGHNSNQPQHF	TGTGCCAGCAGCTTAGGGCACAATAGCAATCAGCCCCAGCATTTT	NA	NA	TRBV7-2	TRBJ1-5
CASSILQGPNTEAFF	TGTGCCAGTAGTATCCTACAGGGGCCGAACACTGAAGCTTTCTTT	TRBD1	NA	TRBV19	TRBJ1-1
CAWKGQGGQPQHF	TGTGCCTGGAAGGGACAGGGAGGTCAGCCCCAGCATTTT	TRBD1	NA	TRBV30	TRBJ1-5
CASSIASGSDTGELFF	TGTGCCAGCAGCATTGCTAGCGGGAGTGACACCGGGGAGCTGTTTTTT	TRBD2	NA	TRBV13	TRBJ2-2
CSVGEVYQGGNTIYF	TGCAGCGTTGGGGAGGTGTATCAAGGTGGAAACACCATATATTTT	NA	NA	TRBV29-1	TRBJ1-3
CASRPTGVGEQYF	TGTGCCAGCAGACCCACAGGGGTAGGAGAGCAGTACTTC	TRBD1	few	TRBV11-3	TRBJ2-7
CASSIPGGDTQYF	TGCGCCAGCAGTATTCCCGGGGGAGATACGCAGTATTTT	NA	NA	TRBV10-1	TRBJ2-3
CASEKIRDTEAFF	TGTGCCAGCGAAAAGATTCGCGACACTGAAGCTTTCTTT	NA	NA	TRBV6-5	TRBJ1-1
CASSIGGHTEAFF	TGTGCCAGTAGTATCGGGGGACACACTGAAGCTTTCTTT	NA	NA	TRBV19	TRBJ1-1
CAWRTVGLGSPLHF	TGTGCCTGGAGGACAGTAGGGTTAGGATCACCCCTCCACTTT	NA	NA	TRBV30	TRBJ1-6
CASSYSGVFDEQFF	TGTGCCAGCAGTTACTCCGGGGTCTTCGATGAGCAGTTCTTC	NA	NA	TRBV6-2/TRBV6-3	TRBJ2-1
CASRVGGNYGYTF	TGTGCCAGCAGAGTGGGGGGTAACTATGGCTACACCTTC	NA	NA	TRBV5-4	TRBJ1-2
CASSPRLTSTDTQYF	TGTGCCAGCTCACCAAGACTAACTAGCACAGATACGCAGTATTTT	NA	NA	TRBV18	TRBJ2-3
CASSSPGQPQHF	TGTGCCAGCAGCTCCCCGGGGCAGCCCCAGCATTTT	NA	NA	TRBV7-6	TRBJ1-5
CATSEGTSRYNEQFF	TGTGCCACCAGTGAGGGGACTAGCAGGTACAATGAGCAGTTCTTC	TRBD2	once	TRBV24-1	TRBJ2-1
CASTNRQGRNYGYTF	TGTGCCAGCACCAACCGACAGGGACGAAACTATGGCTACACCTTC	TRBD1	NA	TRBV6-5	TRBJ1-2
CASSAGSDQPQHF	TGTGCCAGCAGCGCAGGGTCGGATCAGCCCCAGCATTTT	NA	NA	TRBV7-9	TRBJ1-5
CASSRVSGGHTGELFF	TGTGCCAGTAGTAGGGTGAGCGGGGGGCACACCGGGGAGCTGTTTTTT	TRBD2	NA	TRBV19	TRBJ2-2
CSVVPWDRGGETQYF	TGCAGCGTTGTTCCCTGGGACAGGGGTGGGGAGACCCAGTACTTC	TRBD1	NA	TRBV29-1	TRBJ2-5
CASIRQGNTEAFF	TGTGCCAGCATCAGACAGGGGAACACTGAAGCTTTCTTT	TRBD1	NA	TRBV12-3/TRBV12-4	TRBJ1-1
CAWSGYGGTNEKLFF	TGTGCCTGGAGTGGATACGGGGGAACTAATGAAAAACTGTTTTTT	NA	NA	TRBV30	TRBJ1-4
CATKQGDYGYTF	TGTGCCACAAAACAGGGTGACTATGGCTACACCTTC	NA	once	TRBV5-4	TRBJ1-2